The 21 T cell receptor beta chains listed next were all sequenced from one sample in a study of OX40 agonist ivuxolimab in advanced cancers. TCRdb's copy holds only in-frame clones and misses some; the assay was immunoSEQ multiplex PCR. The sample consists of about 63,000 clones, more than 80% of them appearing once. The sequenced sample was CD4+ or CD8+ T cells sorted from blood, obtained in a trial of the OX40 agonist ivuxolimab. All receptors come from an adult with an advanced solid tumor such as melanoma, head and neck, liver or kidney cancer.

The gene calls are TRBV9 and TRBJ1-2, with 7 nucleotides matching TRBD1. The germline CDR1 and CDR2 sequences are SGDLS and YYNGEE. The V gene end was trimmed by 3 bases and the J gene end by 5 bases; junction bases not matched to a gene: 7. The CDR3 length is 14 residues. This CDR3 is CASSAPTGRYGYTF. In DNA form, the CDR3 reads TGTGCCAGCAGCGCCCCGACAGGGCGTTATGGCTACACCTTC.

This chain links TRBV7-9 with TRBJ1-1, with D perhaps TRBD1 (5 bases). In germline, CDR1 is SEHNR, CDR2 FQNEAQ (reference sequence). This CDR3 has 15 residues. Trimming removed 5 bases at V and 4 bases at J, with 17 bases between. Written as DNA, the CDR3 is TGTGCCAGCAGCCTTGGTGGCGGGGGGGGCACTGAAGCTTTCTTT. Translated, it gives CASSLGGGGGTEAFF.

CDR3 nucleotides: TGCGCCAGCAGGCCTGTAGGGGTAGGTGGTACTGAAGCTTTCTTT. Amino acid sequence: CASRPVGVGGTEAFF. V is TRBV5-1 and J is TRBJ1-1; perhaps TRBD1 as D (5 bases). Germline CDR1 SGHRS, CDR2 YFSETQ. Trimming removed 5 bases at V and 5 bases at J, with 19 bases between. The CDR3 spans 15 residues.

The table lists this clone with a few counts. The same CDR3 is also encoded by other DNA sequences in this sample. V and J are TRBV7-9 and TRBJ2-7; D uncertain. CDR3 length equals 14 residues. CDR1 is SEHNR, CDR2 FQNEAQ, per germline (reference sequence). Trimming took 5 bases from V and 1 from J, leaving 12 bases between them. CDR3 residues: CASSPPSGSYEQYF. The CDR3 DNA sequence: TGTGCCAGCAGCCCCCCATCAGGTTCCTACGAGCAGTACTTC.

The V call is TRBV7-8, the J call TRBJ2-7; D possibly corresponds to TRBD1 (6 bases). CDR1 SGHVS and CDR2 FQNEAQ come from the germline V gene. This CDR3 spans 16 amino acids. Trimming removed 3 bases from V and 1 base from J, with 16 bases in between. CDR3 loop: CASSFYSRGFSYEQYF. The CDR3 DNA reads as TGTGCCAGCAGCTTTTATTCCAGGGGCTTTTCCTACGAGCAGTACTTC.

This rearrangement joins TRBV15 to TRBJ1-2; 8 bases align to TRBD1. CDR1 and CDR2 (germline): LNHNV, YYDKDF (reference sequence). This CDR3 contains 14 residues. The ends lost 0 bases at V and 6 bases at J; junction bases unmatched: 3. The CDR3 nucleotides read TGTGCCACCAGCAGAGATCAACAGGGGGATGGCTACACCTTC. Its protein is CATSRDQQGDGYTF.

The chain combines TRBV6-5 with TRBJ1-3; D possibly corresponds to TRBD1 (6 bases). Per germline, CDR1 MNHEY and CDR2 SVGAGI. Trimming removed 2 bases at V and 4 bases at J, with 9 bases between. CDR3 length: 14 residues. CDR3 sequence reads: CASSYRTAGNTIYF. CDR3 nucleotides: TGTGCCAGCAGTTACCGGACAGCCGGAAACACCATATATTTT.

V and J are TRBV5-6 and TRBJ1-3; D unresolved. V was clipped by 4 bases and J by 2 bases, with 7 bases between them. Germline lookup yields CDR1 SGHDT and CDR2 YYEEEE. The length of the CDR3 is 13 residues. CDR3 nucleotides: TGTGCCAGCAGCCTACTTACTGGAAACACCATATATTTT. Translated: CASSLLTGNTIYF.

The chain has TRBV9 and TRBJ2-5; D might be TRBD2 (5 bases). In germline, CDR1 is SGDLS, CDR2 YYNGEE. V lost 4 bases, J lost 5 bases, and 6 bases lay in between. The CDR3 length is 11 residues. This CDR3 is CASSRGETQYF. CDR3 coding DNA: TGTGCCAGCAGCCGAGGGGAGACCCAGTACTTC.

The V call is TRBV5-1, the J call TRBJ2-1; D is tentatively TRBD1 or TRBD2 (5 bases each). Germline-derived CDR1 and CDR2 are SGHRS and YFSETQ. V lost 0 bases to trimming and J lost 9 bases, with 7 bases between them. This CDR3 has 12 residues. CDR3 bases: TGCGCCAGCAGCTTGGGGGGGAGTGAGCAGTTCTTC. Amino acid sequence: CASSLGGSEQFF.

This chain connects TRBV14 to TRBJ2-3; 7 nucleotides agree with TRBD2. The CDR3 has 16 residues. Germline CDR1 is SGHDN and CDR2 is FVKESK. Trimming took 4 bases from V and 0 from J; bases not matched to a gene: 7. Written as DNA, the CDR3 is TGTGCCAGCAGCCCGCTAGCGGTACCTAGCACAGATACGCAGTATTTT. It specifies CASSPLAVPSTDTQYF.

The V gene is TRBV19, the J gene TRBJ2-7; 8 bases align to TRBD1. Trimming cost V 2 bases and J 3 bases; bases outside gene matches: 3. The CDR3 is 14 residues long. Germline CDR1 reads LNHDA; CDR2 reads SQIVND (reference sequence). The CDR3 coding sequence is TGTGCCAGTAGTATACGGACAGGGAGCTACGAGCAGTACTTC. Protein: CASSIRTGSYEQYF.

The rearrangement uses TRBV13 and TRBJ2-3; 14 bases fit TRBD2. After removal of 5 bases from V and 0 bases from J, the junction contained 7 bases not matched to a gene. Germline CDR1 reads PRHDT; CDR2 reads FYEKMQ (reference sequence). The CDR3 runs 18 residues. CDR3 nucleotides: TGTGCCAGCAGCCCCCGGACTAGCGGGGGGAAAAGCACAGATACGCAGTATTTT. The encoded protein is CASSPRTSGGKSTDTQYF.

The V gene is TRBV11-2, the J gene TRBJ2-3; 9 positions agree with TRBD2. V lost 2 bases and J lost 0; bases outside the gene matches: 9. Germline CDR1 SGHAT, CDR2 FQNNGV. The CDR3 loop spans 18 amino acids. The CDR3 DNA reads as TGTGCCAGCAGCTTAATGACTAGCGGATACATTAGCACAGATACGCAGTATTTT. Encoded protein: CASSLMTSGYISTDTQYF.

Only one count was recorded for this clone. The chain couples TRBV2 to TRBJ1-1, with no clear D. The CDR3 is 18 amino acids. CDR1 and CDR2 (germline): SNHLY, FYNNEI. The ends were cut back, 4 bases at V and 0 bases at J, with 21 bases in the middle. As DNA, the CDR3 is TGTGCCAGCAGTGGTGGGATAGTATTCAGACGGTTGAACACTGAAGCTTTCTTT. This translates into CASSGGIVFRRLNTEAFF.

V is TRBV18 and J is TRBJ1-3, with a weak D call TRBD1 (5 bases). The V gene's germline CDR1 is KGHSH and CDR2 LQKENI. This CDR3 is 14 amino acids long. Trimming took off 6 bases at V and 0 bases at J, with 9 bases between the two ends. The CDR3 loop is CASSLQDSGNTIYF. The CDR3 DNA reads TGTGCCAGCTCGCTACAGGACTCTGGAAACACCATATATTTT.

This clone showed up just a few times. V gene TRBV2 combines with J gene TRBJ1-5; TRBD1 matches at 8 bases. The CDR3 sequence is 15 residues long. Germline CDR1 is SNHLY and CDR2 is FYNNEI. The J segment lost 7 bases and the V segment lost 6 bases, leaving 11 bases of the junction unmatched. CDR3 sequence (DNA): TGTGCCAGCAGCGATAAGGACAGGGTAGGGCAGCCCCAGCATTTT. It encodes CASSDKDRVGQPQHF.

This chain links TRBV5-1 with TRBJ2-7; 7 nucleotides line up with TRBD1. V dropped 4 bases and J dropped 0; count of bases not matched to a gene: 13. The CDR3 runs 17 residues. CDR1 is SGHRS and CDR2 is YFSETQ in the germline V gene. This chain's CDR3 is CASSAPQGRTHSYEQYF. CDR3 bases: TGCGCCAGCAGCGCACCACAGGGGCGAACCCACTCCTACGAGCAGTACTTC.

This chain links TRBV5-1 with TRBJ2-7, with 9 nucleotides matching TRBD2. V lost 0 bases and J lost 5; bases outside the gene matches: 9. Germline-derived CDR1 and CDR2 are SGHRS and YFSETQ. The CDR3 contains 16 residues. CDR3 coding DNA: TGCGCCAGCAGCTTGGATGGCCTAGCGGGATACCACGAGCAGTACTTC. Translation: CASSLDGLAGYHEQYF. Combining the CDR3 with reference TRBV5-1 and TRBJ2-7 gives the whole variable domain KAGVTQTPRYLIKTRGQQVTLSCSPISGHRSVSWYQQTPGQGLQFLFEYFSETQRNKGNFPGRFSGRQFSNSRSEMNVSTLELGDSALYLCASSLDGLAGYHEQYFGPGTRLTVT.

This chain joins TRBV19 and TRBJ2-2; TRBD1 matches 7 bases. The V gene's germline CDR1 is LNHDA and CDR2 SQIVND (reference sequence). There are 18 residues in the CDR3. The V and J ends lost 2 bases and 0 bases, in that order; junction bases with no gene match: 9. DNA for the CDR3: TGTGCCAGTAGTATAAGGGGGCGCTTCGTGACGAACACCGGGGAGCTGTTTTTT. This encodes CASSIRGRFVTNTGELFF.

This clone was recorded once. The V and J genes are TRBV2 and TRBJ2-3; TRBD2 aligns across 11 bases. In germline, CDR1 is SNHLY, CDR2 FYNNEI. There are 14 residues in the CDR3. The V gene end was trimmed by 10 bases and the J gene end by 2 bases; junction bases not matched to a gene: 5. CDR3 DNA sequence: TGTGCCAACTCGGGACTAGCGGCCACAGATACGCAGTATTTT. This sequence encodes CANSGLAATDTQYF.